The TCR beta chain described here comes from a study of blood T cell repertoires in COVID-19. Losses at the gene ends were 5 bases for V and 7 bases for J; bases not matched to a gene: 8. This CDR3 contains 14 residues. The germline V gene encodes CDR1 SGHAT and CDR2 FQNNGV. The table lists this clone with a few counts. Produced via immunoSEQ multiplex PCR; TCRdb's table is partial and in-frame only. The sample carries 100,000 to 150,000 clones, roughly 84% recorded once. This receptor was identified in a man between 60 and 70 years old with acute or convalescent COVID-19. The sample comprised peripheral blood. The chain is built from TRBV11-2 and TRBJ1-5, with TRBD1 identical over 7 bases. The CDR3 DNA reads as TGTGCCAGCAGCCCGAGGGGGCGTAACCAGCCCCAGCATTTT. Translated: CASSPRGRNQPQHF.